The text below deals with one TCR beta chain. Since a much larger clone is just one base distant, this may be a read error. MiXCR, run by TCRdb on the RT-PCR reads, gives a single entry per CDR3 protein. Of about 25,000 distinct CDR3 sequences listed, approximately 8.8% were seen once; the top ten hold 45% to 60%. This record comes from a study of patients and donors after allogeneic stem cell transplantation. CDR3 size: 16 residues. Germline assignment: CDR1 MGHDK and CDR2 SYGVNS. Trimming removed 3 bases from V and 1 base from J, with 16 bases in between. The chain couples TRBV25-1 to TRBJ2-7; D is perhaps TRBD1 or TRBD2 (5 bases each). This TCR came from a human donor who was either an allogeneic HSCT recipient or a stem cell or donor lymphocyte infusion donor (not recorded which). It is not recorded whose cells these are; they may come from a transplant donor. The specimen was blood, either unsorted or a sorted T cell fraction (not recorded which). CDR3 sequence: CASSDPSGPYSYEQYF. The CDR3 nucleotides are TGTGCCAGCAGTGATCCTTCGGGACCCTATTCCTACGAGCAGTACTTC.